The 6 T cell receptor beta chains below were found in one sample sequenced in a study of Ad26.COV2.S vaccination and SARS-CoV-2 variants. Treatment described: around 19 received Ad26.COV2.S at low or high dose, single or two shots; about 5 received placebo; per-sample allocation not given. The samples date from day 63 after the first vaccine or placebo injection. The method was immunoSEQ multiplex PCR; TCRdb's version includes in-frame clones alone and lacks a portion of them. The profile covers about 400,000 clones, with approximately 90% appearing a single time and roughly 4% taken by the ten largest. The sequencing used peripheral blood, collected in a trial of Ad26.COV2.S vaccine versus placebo. The receptors were gathered from a person aged 18 to 65 who received the Ad26.COV2.S COVID-19 vaccine or a placebo.

This chain links TRBV6-2 or TRBV6-3 with TRBJ2-3; 12 nucleotides line up with TRBD2. The trim removed 4 bases at V and 10 bases at J, leaving 6 bases unmatched. Germline V gene data show CDR1 as MNHEY and CDR2 as SVGEGT. The CDR3 loop spans 14 amino acids. The DNA for the CDR3 is TGTGCCAGCAGTTCGTCGGCTAGCGGGGGGGCGCAGTATTTT. Protein sequence: CASSSSASGGAQYF.

The CDR3, as DNA: TGCGCCAGCAGCGTAGGGACTCGCAATGAGCAGTTCTTC. Protein: CASSVGTRNEQFF. The chain carries TRBV5-1 and TRBJ2-1, with a possible D match to TRBD2 (6 bases). The V gene's germline CDR1 is SGHRS and CDR2 YFSETQ. There are 13 residues in the CDR3. Trimming shortened V by 4 bases and J by 6 bases, and 11 bases separated the two germline ends.

The CDR3 here is CASSPQAPGTGNTIYF. The CDR3 DNA reads TGTGCCAGCAGCCCCCAGGCCCCTGGGACAGGAAACACCATATATTTT. V usage is TRBV9 and J usage is TRBJ1-3; a possible D gene is TRBD1 (6 bases). Trimming stripped 4 bases from V and 4 bases from J, with 18 bases between. This CDR3 is built from 16 residues. Germline assignment: CDR1 SGDLS and CDR2 YYNGEE. Supplemented by reference TRBV9 and TRBJ1-3, the full variable domain reads DSGVTQTPKHLITATGQRVTLRCSPRSGDLSVYWYQQSLDQGLQFLIQYYNGEERAKGNILERFSAQQFPDLHSELNLSSLELGDSALYFCASSPQAPGTGNTIYFGEGSWLTVV.

The V call is TRBV12-5, the J call TRBJ2-7; a weak D match, TRBD2 (5 bases). The V gene lost 5 bases and the J gene lost 0 bases, with 8 bases spanning the gap. Germline V gives CDR1 LGHNT, CDR2 FRNRAP. This CDR3 spans 13 amino acids. The CDR3 is CASGPGVSYEQYF. The CDR3 coding sequence is TGTGCTAGTGGTCCCGGGGTCTCCTACGAGCAGTACTTC.

This clone was observed a handful of times. The V call is TRBV10-3, the J call TRBJ2-4; tentative D call: TRBD2 (5 bases). The CDR3 is 15 amino acids. The V end lost 0 bases, the J end lost 9 bases, and 15 bases lay between the germline ends. Germline CDR1 reads ENHRY; CDR2 reads SYGVKD. The CDR3 bases are TGTGCCATCAGTGAGTCGACGGGGTTGGGCGCCATTCAGTACTTC. Translation: CAISESTGLGAIQYF.

This sequence joins TRBV2 and TRBJ1-5; no firm D call. The germline V gene has CDR1 SNHLY and CDR2 FYNNEI. The CDR3 consists of 15 residues. With 1 base removed from V and 0 bases from J, the gap between germline ends came to 7 bases. This CDR3 is CASSEVNHSNQPQHF. CDR3 coding DNA: TGTGCCAGCAGTGAAGTGAACCATAGCAATCAGCCCCAGCATTTT.